Following are 29 T cell receptor beta chains from one sample sequenced in a study of control samples from healthy donors and cancer patients. Generated by immunoSEQ multiplex PCR, the TCRdb table keeps only in-frame clones and is missing some. The sample lists 90,000 or so clones; 88% were seen once. Specimen: blood. These receptors originate from a woman aged 65 to 85 in good health.

The genes are TRBV2 and TRBJ1-4; unclear D gene. The CDR3 contains 11 residues. Germline CDR1 reads SNHLY; CDR2 reads FYNNEI. The V end lost 6 bases, the J end lost 5 bases, and 4 bases lay between the germline ends. CDR3 in amino acids: CASSINEKLFF. The CDR3 DNA follows: TGTGCCAGCAGCATAAATGAAAAACTGTTTTTT.

V gene TRBV6-5 combines with J gene TRBJ1-1; D gene ambiguous. The CDR3 is 14 amino acids. Germline V CDR1 and CDR2: MNHEY, SVGAGI. V was trimmed by 2 bases and J by 2 bases, leaving 9 bases between them. This CDR3 reads CASSYMGLNTEAFF. The CDR3 region has the DNA TGTGCCAGCAGTTACATGGGCCTCAACACTGAAGCTTTCTTT.

V and J are TRBV11-2 and TRBJ1-2; D uncertain. This CDR3 spans 13 amino acids. Germline assignment: CDR1 SGHAT and CDR2 FQNNGV. The ends were cut back, 5 bases at V and 7 bases at J, with 14 bases in the middle. DNA of the CDR3: TGTGCCAGCAGCGTCGACGGATCCTGTGGCTACACCTTC. Translated, it gives CASSVDGSCGYTF.

The chain joins TRBV7-9 to TRBJ2-5, with 8 bases fitting TRBD1. Germline trimming cut 7 bases from V and 5 bases from J; bases unmatched to any gene: 12. This CDR3 spans 15 amino acids. Germline CDR1 and CDR2: SEHNR and FQNEAQ (reference sequence). The CDR3 bases are TGTGCCAGCATCCTAACAGGGGGAAATCGGGAGACCCAGTACTTC. Protein sequence: CASILTGGNRETQYF. Drawing the rest from reference TRBV7-9 and TRBJ2-5, the complete variable domain is DTGVSQNPRHKITKRGQNVTFRCDPISEHNRLYWYRQTLGQGPEFLTYFQNEAQLEKSRLLSDRFSAERPKGSFSTLEIQRTEQGDSAMYLCASILTGGNRETQYFGPGTRLLVL.

This clone was seen just once. The chain joins TRBV19 to TRBJ1-5, with a possible D match to TRBD1 (6 bases). CDR1 is LNHDA, CDR2 SQIVND, per germline (reference sequence). Trimming cost V 4 bases and J 2 bases, with 12 bases left between them. The CDR3 spans 15 residues. Written as DNA, the CDR3 is TGTGCCAGTAGTACAGGGGCAAGTGGCAATCAGCCCCAGCATTTT. Its translation is CASSTGASGNQPQHF.

The table lists this clone with a count of one. The chain is built from TRBV27 and TRBJ2-2, with 12 nucleotides matching TRBD2. The CDR3 has 17 amino acids. Germline assignment: CDR1 MNHEY and CDR2 SMNVEV (reference sequence). The V gene end was trimmed by 0 bases and the J gene end by 8 bases; junction bases not matched to a gene: 7. The CDR3 protein is CASSLSGLAGGLGELFF. CDR3 nucleotides: TGTGCCAGCAGTTTATCGGGGCTAGCGGGAGGGTTAGGGGAGCTGTTTTTT.

The chain uses TRBV20-1 and TRBJ1-5; possibly TRBD1 for D (5 bases). The germline gives CDR1 DFQATT, CDR2 SNEGSKA (reference sequence). CDR3 length equals 14 residues. V gave up 3 bases and J gave up 3 bases, with 12 bases separating them. CDR3 coding DNA: TGCAGTGCTAGTGGTCCGGGGGTCAATCAGCCCCAGCATTTT. It codes for CSASGPGVNQPQHF.

The chain employs TRBV7-2 and TRBJ1-6; D unclear. Germline V gene lookup returns CDR1 SGHTA and CDR2 FQGNSA. V was clipped by 5 bases and J by 10 bases, with 12 bases between them. CDR3 length equals 13 residues. For the CDR3, the DNA is TGTGCCAGCAGCCCCCTGGAAGGGTCACCCCTCCACTTT. It encodes CASSPLEGSPLHF.

This clone was counted a single time. V is TRBV18 and J is TRBJ1-2; D unresolved. The CDR3 spans 12 residues. V dropped 1 base and J dropped 6 bases, with 6 bases sitting between them. Germline values: CDR1 KGHSH, CDR2 LQKENI. This CDR3 is CASSPLADGYTF. CDR3 DNA: TGTGCCAGCTCACCACTGGCAGATGGCTACACCTTC.

The chain recombines TRBV10-3 with TRBJ1-5; tentative D call: TRBD1 (5 bases). The CDR3 is 14 residues long. Looked up from germline, CDR1 is ENHRY and CDR2 is SYGVKD. V was pared by 6 bases and J by 7 bases, with 16 bases between. The CDR3 DNA sequence: TGTGCCATCAGGTTAGAAGGGGAGAACCAGCCCCAGCATTTT. Encoded protein: CAIRLEGENQPQHF.

The V gene is TRBV9, the J gene TRBJ2-1, with 7 positions matching TRBD1. With V trimmed by 0 bases and J by 4 bases, 4 bases remained unmatched. The CDR3 consists of 15 residues. Per the germline V gene, CDR1 is SGDLS and CDR2 is YYNGEE. Here the CDR3 reads CASSVDTGEYNEQFF. Written as DNA, the CDR3 is TGTGCCAGCAGCGTAGACACAGGGGAGTACAATGAGCAGTTCTTC.

The chain combines TRBV6-5 with TRBJ2-7; TRBD1 agrees at 10 bases. The germline V gene encodes CDR1 MNHEY and CDR2 SVGAGI. The J segment lost 2 bases and the V segment lost 5 bases, leaving 6 bases of the junction unmatched. This CDR3 is built from 15 residues. DNA for the CDR3: TGTGCCAGCAGTAACCGACAGGGGGCGACCTACGAGCAGTACTTC. Its translation is CASSNRQGATYEQYF.

V is TRBV10-3 and J is TRBJ1-1; D unclear. From germline, CDR1 is ENHRY and CDR2 SYGVKD. The CDR3 runs to 13 residues. V was trimmed by 3 bases and J by 0 bases, leaving 5 bases between them. The CDR3 DNA reads as TGTGCCATCAGTGAAGGGTTGAACACTGAAGCTTTCTTT. Amino acids: CAISEGLNTEAFF.

The CDR3 DNA is TGTGCCTCTAGGGCCGATGGAGTCACAGATACGCAGTATTTT. Translated: CASRADGVTDTQYF. The J gene is TRBJ2-3, the V gene TRBV30; the D is unclear. Germline V gene sequence: CDR1 GTSNPN, CDR2 SVGIG (reference sequence). With 7 bases removed from V and 2 bases from J, the gap between germline ends came to 16 bases. The CDR3 contains 14 residues.

The chain carries TRBV19 and TRBJ1-6; no definite D call. The V gene's germline CDR1 is LNHDA and CDR2 SQIVND (reference sequence). The CDR3 totals 15 residues. The ends were cut back, 5 bases at V and 0 bases at J, with 8 bases in the middle. CDR3 protein: CASSPLSSYNSPLHF. CDR3 DNA: TGTGCCAGTAGTCCCCTGAGCTCCTATAATTCACCCCTCCACTTT. The full variable domain, with the rest looked up from reference TRBV19 and TRBJ1-6, is DGGITQSPKYLFRKEGQNVTLSCEQNLNHDAMYWYRQDPGQGLRLIYYSQIVNDFQKGDIAEGYSVSREKKESFPLTVTSAQKNPTAFYLCASSPLSSYNSPLHFGNGTRLTVT.

The rearrangement joins TRBV18 to TRBJ2-1; D gene ambiguous. V was trimmed by 1 base and J by 6 bases, leaving 16 bases between them. The CDR3 runs to 16 residues. CDR1 and CDR2 (germline): KGHSH, LQKENI. The DNA of the CDR3 is TGTGCCAGCTCACCACTTGCAGAGGTTAGACTCAATGAGCAGTTCTTC. Its protein is CASSPLAEVRLNEQFF.

The chain has TRBV7-9 and TRBJ1-1; possible D gene TRBD1, 5 bases. V was clipped by 6 bases and J by 2 bases, with 13 bases between them. This CDR3 has 14 amino acids. Germline lookup yields CDR1 SEHNR and CDR2 FQNEAQ (reference sequence). The CDR3 nucleotides are TGTGCCAGCAGTTCCGACAGCCCAAACACTGAAGCTTTCTTT. This codes for CASSSDSPNTEAFF.

This chain uses TRBV12-1 with TRBJ2-7; the D call TRBD2 from the table was never checked on the DNA. TRBV12-1 is listed as a pseudogene. This CDR3 comprises 15 residues. Written as DNA, the CDR3 is TGTGCCAGCAGCTTGGGGACTAGCGGTTCCTACGAGCAGTACTTC. The encoded protein is CASSLGTSGSYEQYF.

V gene TRBV9 combines with J gene TRBJ1-5; D remains unclear. The CDR3 runs 15 residues. Germline V CDR1 and CDR2: SGDLS, YYNGEE. V lost 0 bases to trimming and J lost 4 bases, with 11 bases between them. Here the CDR3 DNA reads TGTGCCAGCAGCGTAGAAGGGAGTTTTAATCAGCCCCAGCATTTT. Its translation: CASSVEGSFNQPQHF.

Only one count was recorded for this clone. The chain recombines TRBV5-1 with TRBJ2-1; TRBD1 aligns across 8 bases. The ends lost 0 bases at V and 3 bases at J; junction bases unmatched: 2. Germline lookup yields CDR1 SGHRS and CDR2 YFSETQ. The CDR3 sequence is 15 residues long. The CDR3 DNA reads TGCGCCAGCAGCTTGGACGGGACAGGCTACAATGAGCAGTTCTTC. This codes for CASSLDGTGYNEQFF.

V gene TRBV6-5 combines with J gene TRBJ2-7; 10 nucleotides agree with TRBD1. V shed 5 bases and J 4 bases; nucleotides not matched to a gene: 5. The CDR3 totals 14 residues. From germline, CDR1 is MNHEY and CDR2 SVGAGI. CDR3 sequence: CASSIRDRGYEQYF. For the CDR3, the DNA is TGTGCCAGCAGTATCCGGGACAGGGGATACGAGCAGTACTTC.

The rearrangement uses TRBV27 and TRBJ2-5; D possibly uses TRBD1 or TRBD2 (5 bases each). Germline assignment: CDR1 MNHEY and CDR2 SMNVEV (reference sequence). V was trimmed by 6 bases and J by 5 bases, leaving 16 bases between them. The CDR3 extends over 14 amino acids. The CDR3 is CASRDPGTFETQYF. The DNA of the CDR3 is TGTGCCAGCAGGGATCCCGGGACGTTTGAGACCCAGTACTTC.

The chain recombines TRBV2 with TRBJ2-3; TRBD2 might be the D (7 bases). Germline V gene data show CDR1 as SNHLY and CDR2 as FYNNEI. There are 17 residues in the CDR3. The V end lost 6 bases, the J end lost 5 bases, and 24 bases lay between the germline ends. CDR3 DNA: TGTGCCAGCAGCATCCTAGGGGGGGGACCCCTTGGAGATACGCAGTATTTT. This sequence encodes CASSILGGGPLGDTQYF.

The genes are TRBV24-1 and TRBJ2-7, with D possibly being TRBD1 (7 bases). The V and J ends lost 1 base and 1 base respectively, with 13 bases between them. In germline, CDR1 is KGHDR, CDR2 SFDVKD. CDR3 length: 16 residues. The CDR3 DNA follows: TGTGCCACCAGTGATTTAACGGCAGGGGGGTCCTACGAGCAGTACTTC. This translates into CATSDLTAGGSYEQYF.

The chain uses TRBV6-1 and TRBJ1-6, with D perhaps matching TRBD1 (5 bases). This CDR3 comprises 16 residues. Per the germline V gene, CDR1 is MNHNS and CDR2 is SASEGT. The ends were cut back, 1 base at V and 3 bases at J, with 10 bases in the middle. CDR3 DNA sequence: TGTGCCAGCAGTGAAGGGAGAGGGGACTATAATTCACCCCTCCACTTT. Protein product: CASSEGRGDYNSPLHF.

This clone appeared a single time. V and J are TRBV3-1 (or the pseudogene TRBV3-2) and TRBJ2-3; D is ambiguous. The V end lost 0 bases, the J end lost 0 bases, and 7 bases lay between the germline ends. The CDR3 is made up of 15 amino acids. Per the germline V gene, CDR1 is LGHDT and CDR2 is YNNKEL (reference sequence). For the CDR3, the DNA is TGTGCCAGCAGCCAAGATGGCCCGAGCACAGATACGCAGTATTTT. It encodes CASSQDGPSTDTQYF.

The J gene is TRBJ1-2, the V gene TRBV27; TRBD1 agrees at 8 bases. The CDR3 spans 15 residues. The germline gives CDR1 MNHEY, CDR2 SMNVEV (reference sequence). V was pared by 4 bases and J by 8 bases, with 12 bases of the junction left unmatched. In nucleotides, the CDR3 is TGTGCCAGCAGTTACTCGGGGGCAGGGGGCTTAGGCTACACCTTC. Protein: CASSYSGAGGLGYTF.

The chain employs TRBV27 and TRBJ1-2; TRBD1 is a possible D gene (6 bases). Germline values: CDR1 MNHEY, CDR2 SMNVEV (reference sequence). V dropped 2 bases and J dropped 7 bases, with 14 bases sitting between them. The CDR3 runs to 14 residues. The DNA for the CDR3 is TGTGCCAGCAGTTTAAAACAGGGCCAATCTGGCTACACCTTC. Translated, it gives CASSLKQGQSGYTF.

The V gene is TRBV5-1, the J gene TRBJ1-1; 8 bases line up with TRBD1. The germline V gene has CDR1 SGHRS and CDR2 YFSETQ. The CDR3 sequence is 12 residues long. Trimming cost V 5 bases and J 8 bases; bases outside gene matches: 5. CDR3: CASRATGEEAFF. The CDR3 DNA is TGCGCCAGCAGGGCGACAGGGGAGGAAGCTTTCTTT.